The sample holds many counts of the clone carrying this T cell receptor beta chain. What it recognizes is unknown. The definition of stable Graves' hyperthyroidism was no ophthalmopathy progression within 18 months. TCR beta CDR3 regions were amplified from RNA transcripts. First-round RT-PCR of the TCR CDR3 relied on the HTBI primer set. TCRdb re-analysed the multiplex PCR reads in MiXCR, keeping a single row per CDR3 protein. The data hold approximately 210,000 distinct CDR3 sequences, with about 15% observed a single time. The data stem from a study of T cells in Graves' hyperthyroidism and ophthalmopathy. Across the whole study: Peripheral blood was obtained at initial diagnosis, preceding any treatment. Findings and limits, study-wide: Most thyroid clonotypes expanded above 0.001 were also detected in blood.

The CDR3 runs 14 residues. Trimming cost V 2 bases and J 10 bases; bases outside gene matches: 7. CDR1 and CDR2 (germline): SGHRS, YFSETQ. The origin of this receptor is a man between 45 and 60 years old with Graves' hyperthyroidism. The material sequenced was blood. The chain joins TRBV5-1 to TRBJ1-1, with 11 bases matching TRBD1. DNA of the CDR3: TGCGCCAGCAGCTTCGGACAGGGGGCGTCCGTAGCTTTCTTT. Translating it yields CASSFGQGASVAFF. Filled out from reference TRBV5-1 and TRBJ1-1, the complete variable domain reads KAGVTQTPRYLIKTRGQQVTLSCSPISGHRSVSWYQQTPGQGLQFLFEYFSETQRNKGNFPGRFSGRQFSNSRSEMNVSTLELGDSALYLCASSFGQGASVAFFGQGTRLTVV.